This T cell receptor (beta chain) was obtained from a study of long-term antiretroviral therapy in people with HIV (dated by TCRdb to the early 2020s). Background for the entire study: The earliest samples were collected approximately a decade before the 2015 WHO recommendation for immediate ART, a period when ART was typically delayed until CD4 counts fell. No cross-contamination during QIAcube processing turned up in test extractions that ran a monoclonal T-cell line alongside around 32 polyclonal samples. This retrospective serial study examined whether starting ART and sustained HIV suppression were associated with changes in the composition and diversity of the TRB repertoire in peripheral blood. From 30 adults with confirmed HIV infection, the cohort provided 150 to 200 cryopreserved PBMC samples, gathered serially across a mean of roughly 6 years (range 1-12). Of the roughly 30 participants with HIV, 10 to 11 were female. What the work shows at the level of the full study, not this receptor alone: The samples were dated from about 2003 to 2017, and the ART regimens that were used may be less effective than current ART regimens. At every time point, the repertoire was dominated by expanded TRB clones first identified before ART initiation, although this dominance fluctuated and, in many PLHIV, declined after ART. No data were available on ART adherence, viral resistance or therapy changes, limiting inferences about post-ART repertoire changes. CDR3 length ranges in HIV repertoires were narrower than in controls, and network structure suggested an antigen-experienced repertoire with only a slight naive shift after ART. Owing to limited PBMC availability, only the TCR beta chain was sequenced, without alpha chain pairing. Starting ART was linked to a significant rise in TRB diversity, yet even with long-term ART the diversity remained significantly lower than in transplant donor controls. Because pre-ART samples had limited cell numbers, unsorted PBMC were profiled rather than sorted CD4+ and CD8+ T cells.

As regards this clone: Its target antigen remains unknown. No much larger clone exists at a distance of one base, and base qualities are not known.

The immunoSEQ hsTCRB v3.0 assay was used at survey level resolution to sequence the TRB variable region. The target sequencing depth for TRB was about 40,000-55,000 T-cell genomes per sample. Pooled TRB libraries were sequenced on an Illumina MiSeq with a v3 150-cycle kit. The paper's data handling went like this. Repertoire analysis was performed in R inside a reproducible Nextflow workflow that covered QC, data transformation and analysis. LymphoSeq2, an R package for AIRR-Seq data exploration, was used to implement custom analyses. Several samples that yielded fewer than 5000 total TRB sequences were excluded, so that 200 or so HIV repertoires were analyzed. Of the approximately 190 retained HIV repertoires, about 60 were collected before and 129 after ART initiation. Repertoires were downsampled to 5000 TRB nucleotide sequences, with summary statistics averaged over 100 downsampling iterations. TRB sequences were retained for analysis only if CDR3 regions of at least seven amino acids were present. Diversity was assessed using a clonality score derived from Shannon entropy and using the Gini coefficient. Repertoire networks linked the top 5000 CDR3 amino acid sequences whenever two sequences differed by an edit distance of one. GLIPH2 predicted antigen specificity groups and MHC restriction for TRB CDR3 amino acid sequences. To flag known CMV, EBV, HIV or tissue antigen associations, CDR3 amino acid sequences were matched against VDJdb and McPAS-TCR. Pre-ART, post-ART and control groups were compared with Wilcoxon signed-rank tests and Holm-Bonferroni correction. Not all clones reach the TCRdb copy of this immuneACCESS table, which keeps in-frame sequences only. Checked studies attribute under half of the gap to unresolved V genes and leave the rest unexplained. The DNA was the basis for D and trimming; V, J and clone size are from that table. This sample holds roughly 28,000 clones; approximately 90% were observed only once. The top ten hold around 4.8% of the sample.

The germline V gene specifies ENHRY as CDR1 and SYGVKD as CDR2. Trimming at the junction amounts to 0 bases on V and 5 bases on J, and the germline ends lie 19 bases apart. Inclusive of the bounding cysteine and phenylalanine, the CDR3 is 18 residues long. The sequence is cut down to CDR3 DNA, 54 bases in frame from base 1. To be included, a participant needed at least one PBMC sample from before ART initiation plus at least two post-ART samples. Every participant with HIV received treatment in the United States of America. Cryopreserved samples of about 0.95-10 million PBMC were thawed and washed before DNA extraction. At the time of the earliest PBMC sample, participants with HIV were aged between roughly 20 and 55 years. PBMC samples were contributed by each participant from 1-4 timepoints before ART initiation and 2-8 timepoints after ART initiation, with a median of 7 samples. For every participant, serial HIV viral load, CD4+ T-cell count, ART history and demographic data were obtained. Using a Qiagen kit on a QIAcube, genomic DNA was extracted from unsorted PBMC, with samples processed in batches of 12.

This receptor was identified in a man aged 35 to 55 with HIV. The chain is encoded by TRBV10-3 joined to TRBJ2-2; the D gene could be TRBD1 or TRBD2, each one agreeing over 5 bases. Sequenced material: unsorted PBMCs, taken more than 2.6 years after starting antiretroviral therapy. CDR3 reads: CAISESVQGAQGTGELFF. The DNA reads TGTGCCATCAGTGAGTCGGTCCAGGGAGCTCAAGGGACCGGGGAGCTGTTTTTT.